The following is a T cell receptor (beta chain) sequence with its context. No cognate antigen has been identified for it. No base quality information exists; no much larger clone differs at one position. Clipping removes 4 bases from V and 5 bases from J, with 12 as the unmatched junction base count. There are 16 amino acids in the CDR3, from cysteine to phenylalanine inclusive. Only the CDR3 region is kept as DNA, spanning 48 bases read in frame from base 1. CDR1 and CDR2 are drawn from the germline V gene: LGHNA, YSLEER. CD8 naive samples were obtained by positive selection for CCR7 among CD45RO-negative cells, yielding a CD45RA+CCR7+ population from which TemRA cells were excluded. The donors were healthy, HIV-negative adults who had no recently reported acute infections or vaccinations. All donors were Caucasian adults living in Nashville, Tennessee, USA. Blood was obtained by leukapheresis, after which PBMCs were separated by Ficoll-Histopaque density gradient centrifugation and cryopreserved in liquid nitrogen vapor phase. Purity and quantity of every magnetically sorted T cell population were checked by analytical flow cytometry. Genomic DNA was isolated from every sorted fraction and measured by UV absorbance on a Nanodrop 2000c.

The sample belongs to a study of shared clonotypes between healthy human individuals (dated by TCRdb to 2018 to 2021). With respect to the entire study: The cohort comprised a couple of women and a few men aged 18 to 49 years. To increase sequencing depth and limit assay-specific biases, TCR repertoire library preparation and sequencing were carried out by different laboratories using diverse techniques. Per donor, leukapheresis produced somewhere between about 0.85 and 8.9 billion PBMCs. For each donor, CD4 naive and CD4 memory were each given three plates, CD8 naive was given two plates, and CD8 memory was given one plate. Blood TCR repertoires of five healthy adults were deeply sequenced to estimate repertoire size and the extent of clonotype sharing between individuals.

Broad study findings and their caveats: Naive subsets generally had larger estimated clonotype richness than memory subsets. Compared with non-shared clonotypes, the clonotypes found in all four sorted-subset donors had higher generation probabilities. The small number of donors limited the genetic and exposure-history diversity represented. Sampling was restricted to blood, and TCR repertoires in tissues likely differ from the TCR repertoires found in blood. Approximately 5% of naive CD4, 3.5% of naive CD8, approximately 2% of memory CD4, and more than 0.35% of memory CD8 clonotypes were shared across a few donors. Even with the large sequencing depth, rarefaction of the sorted-subset datasets indicated that sequencing was incomplete. Pairwise subsampling led to the expectation that sequencing depth would affect the degree of clonotype sharing among donors.

Using the deep immunoSEQ assay, TCR CDR3 regions were amplified from genomic DNA by multiplex PCR. Extracted genomic DNA from each cell subset was distributed evenly across all wells of several immunoSEQ 96-well plates, and each plate was treated as a replicate. Each replicate PCR for sorted subsets received roughly 0.2 ug genomic DNA, equal to roughly 29,000 T cell genomes. The purified libraries were quantified using a Qubit 3.0 fluorometer, sized with a Bioanalyzer 2100, and then quantified again using the KAPA Library Quantification kit. Every immunoSEQ 96-well plate was sequenced on a dedicated single-read 150-cycle Illumina NextSeq 550 flow cell. From the authors' description of their analysis: Because the immunoSEQ output included only junctional sequences and no quality scores, the filtering could not be the same as the filtering used for full-length reads. Sequences were annotated with PyIR, a Python wrapper for IgBLAST v1.9, using IMGT germline references to assign V/J genes and CDR3. Reads were removed for weak V/J assignments (E-value above 1e-6), missing CDR3, stop codons, out-of-frame junctions, or ambiguous translated residues. A V3J clonotype was defined by an identical inferred V gene, J gene, and CDR3 amino acid sequence. Percentage overlap between repertoires was calculated by dividing the number of shared unique clonotypes by the size of the smaller repertoire. RTK rarefaction, the Chao1 estimator, and Recon v2.1 estimates of unobserved clonotypes were used to assess repertoire richness. For all TCRbeta clonotypes obtained by the gDNA method from a handful of donors, generation probabilities were computed with OLGA. Entries here come from immuneACCESS through TCRdb and include only in-frame sequences with V and J called. Some clones fail to appear in such tables; in the studies checked, an unresolved V gene covers under half of the shortfall, and the cause of the remainder is unknown. V and J calls and clone size are given by that table; D and trimming were obtained from the DNA. The sample table shows 2 million to 2.5 million clones, and 85% to 95% are seen once. Of the sample, more than 1.5% falls within the top ten clones.

The receptor's source is a man aged 18 to 35 in good health. Some clones in this sample may be carry-over from other donors' samples. Source material: naive CD8+ T cells from PBMCs. The cell subset or site label for this specimen denotes: CD45RA+CCR7+. The V and J genes are TRBV4-3 and TRBJ2-3; 7 junctional bases match TRBD2. Here is the DNA: TGCGCCAGCAGCCGCCTGTCCGGCGGGGGAAAAGATACGCAGTATTTT. Its translation reads: CASSRLSGGGKDTQYF.